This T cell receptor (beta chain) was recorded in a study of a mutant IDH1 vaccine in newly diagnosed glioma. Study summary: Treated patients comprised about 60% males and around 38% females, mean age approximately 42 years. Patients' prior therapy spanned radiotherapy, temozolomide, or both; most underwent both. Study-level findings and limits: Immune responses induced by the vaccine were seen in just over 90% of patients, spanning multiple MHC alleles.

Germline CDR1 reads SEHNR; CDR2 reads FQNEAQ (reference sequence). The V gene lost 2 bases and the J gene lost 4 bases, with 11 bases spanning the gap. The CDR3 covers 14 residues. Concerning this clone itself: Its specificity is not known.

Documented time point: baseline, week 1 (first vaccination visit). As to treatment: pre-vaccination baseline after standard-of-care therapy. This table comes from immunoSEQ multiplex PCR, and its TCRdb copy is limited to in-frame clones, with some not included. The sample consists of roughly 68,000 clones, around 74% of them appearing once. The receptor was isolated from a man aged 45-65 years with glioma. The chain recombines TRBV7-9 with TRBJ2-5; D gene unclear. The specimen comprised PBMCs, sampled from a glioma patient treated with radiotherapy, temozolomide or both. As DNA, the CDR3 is TGTGCCAGCAGCTTAACGGAAAGGCGAGAGACCCAGTACTTC. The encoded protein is CASSLTERRETQYF. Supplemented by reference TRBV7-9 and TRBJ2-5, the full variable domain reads DTGVSQNPRHKITKRGQNVTFRCDPISEHNRLYWYRQTLGQGPEFLTYFQNEAQLEKSRLLSDRFSAERPKGSFSTLEIQRTEQGDSAMYLCASSLTERRETQYFGPGTRLLVL.